These 26 T cell receptor beta chains were all obtained from the same sample, sequenced in a study of early T cells in non-severe SARS-CoV-2 infection. MiXCR was run by TCRdb on the 5' RACE reads, yielding one entry per CDR3 protein. The data hold roughly 45,000 distinct CDR3 sequences, with about 4% observed a single time. The sample consisted of whole blood. These receptors all come from an adult who was a healthcare worker with PCR-confirmed SARS-CoV-2 infection or an uninfected control (not recorded which).

This clonotype was seen at least ten times. The gene calls are TRBV7-9 and TRBJ1-4; D is perhaps TRBD1 (5 bases). Germline lookup yields CDR1 SEHNR and CDR2 FQNEAQ (reference sequence). The CDR3 contains 14 residues. Trimming removed 5 bases at V and 5 bases at J, with 12 bases between. CDR3 sequence reads: CASSRGAANEKLFF. Here the CDR3 DNA reads TGTGCCAGCAGCCGCGGGGCTGCGAATGAAAAACTGTTTTTT.

This clonotype has a handful of counts. The chain recombines TRBV5-1 with TRBJ2-3, with D unresolved. CDR3 length: 13 amino acids. Trimming left V 2 bases short and J 2 bases short, with 6 bases between. Per the germline V gene, CDR1 is SGHRS and CDR2 is YFSETQ. The CDR3 here is CASSFRATDTQYF. The CDR3 DNA sequence: TGCGCCAGCAGCTTTAGGGCCACAGATACGCAGTATTTT.

This rearrangement joins TRBV29-1 to TRBJ1-1, with D perhaps TRBD1 (5 bases). V lost 1 base and J lost 7, with 10 bases in between. Germline V gene lookup returns CDR1 SQVTM and CDR2 ANQGSEA. This CDR3 contains 12 residues. In DNA, the CDR3 is TGCAGCGTTGAAGTGGGAAGGGGTGAAGCTTTCTTT. Protein product: CSVEVGRGEAFF.

This clonotype was counted between two and nine times. CDR3 nucleotides: TGTGCCAGCAGCAAAAGATTTAGGAGCGGGACCACAGATACGCAGTATTTT. Amino acids: CASSKRFRSGTTDTQYF. The chain carries TRBV21-1 and TRBJ2-3; TRBD2 was called by the table and not checked on the DNA. TRBV21-1 is described as a pseudogene. This CDR3 has 17 amino acids.

This clonotype was picked up many times. The chain combines TRBV6-2 or TRBV6-3 with TRBJ1-5; TRBD1 agrees at 7 bases. CDR1 is MNHEY and CDR2 is SVGEGT in the germline V gene. The CDR3 runs to 14 residues. Trimming removed 5 bases from V and 6 bases from J; junction bases left unmatched: 7. CDR3 bases: TGTGCCAGCAGTCGACAGGGCTTGGGTCAGCCCCAGCATTTT. Residues: CASSRQGLGQPQHF.

This sequence joins TRBV20-1 and TRBJ2-3, with TRBD1 matching over 8 bases. The CDR3 loop spans 14 amino acids. Germline V CDR1 and CDR2: DFQATT, SNEGSKA (reference sequence). V lost 6 bases and J lost 0; bases outside the gene matches: 5. For the CDR3, the DNA is TGCAGTGCCCGGACAGGGTTCAGCACAGATACGCAGTATTTT. This translates into CSARTGFSTDTQYF.

J is TRBJ2-1 and V is TRBV6-6, with D unresolved. Germline CDR1 MNHNY, CDR2 SVGAGI (reference sequence). V gave up 2 bases and J gave up 6 bases, with 17 bases separating them. The CDR3 extends over 16 amino acids. The CDR3 DNA reads TGTGCCAGCAGTTACCCCGCTAGTCCGGGCCGCAATGAGCAGTTCTTC. Residues: CASSYPASPGRNEQFF.

Of note for this clonotype: This may come from a read error, since a much larger clone is one base off. This chain joins TRBV6-5 and TRBJ2-2; D uncertain. The germline V gene has CDR1 MNHEY and CDR2 SVGAGI. Trimming removed 2 bases at V and 1 base at J, with 11 bases between. The CDR3 is made up of 16 amino acids. In DNA form, the CDR3 reads TGTGCCAGCAGTTACGAGGTGCCGCAGAACACCGGGGAGCTGTTTTTT. It yields the protein CASSYEVPQNTGELFF.

The table lists this clonotype with many counts. V gene TRBV6-2 or TRBV6-3 combines with J gene TRBJ1-4, with D tentatively TRBD1 (6 bases). This CDR3 has 16 residues. In germline, CDR1 is MNHEY, CDR2 SVGEGT. Trimming cost V 7 bases and J 4 bases, with 19 bases left between them. CDR3 DNA sequence: TGTGCCAGCACCCGACCGATGGACAGTGGTAATGAAAAACTGTTTTTT. Translation: CASTRPMDSGNEKLFF.

This chain links TRBV19 with TRBJ1-2, with TRBD1 matching 10 bases. Losses at the gene ends were 5 bases for V and 7 bases for J; bases not matched to a gene: 4. This CDR3 is built from 13 residues. Germline lookup yields CDR1 LNHDA and CDR2 SQIVND (reference sequence). The CDR3 DNA is TGTGCCAGTAGTCCTCGGGACAGGGGTGGCTACACCTTC. Its protein product is CASSPRDRGGYTF.

This clonotype has ten or more counts. The genes are TRBV6-1 and TRBJ2-3; TRBD2 agrees at 8 bases. This CDR3 region has 14 residues. Per germline, CDR1 MNHNS and CDR2 SASEGT. With 2 bases clipped from V and 4 bases from J, the junction kept 2 bases outside the gene matches. The CDR3 loop is CASSERAGADTQYF. CDR3 nucleotides: TGTGCCAGCAGTGAACGAGCGGGGGCAGATACGCAGTATTTT.

This clonotype was seen repeatedly, ten times or more. This chain joins TRBV27 and TRBJ1-2; 9 nucleotides match TRBD1. The CDR3 length is 13 residues. V shed 8 bases, J shed 0 bases, and the junction held 1 base outside the gene matches. The germline V gene has CDR1 MNHEY and CDR2 SMNVEV (reference sequence). The CDR3 here is CASWDRANYGYTF. As DNA, the CDR3 is TGTGCCAGCTGGGACAGGGCTAACTATGGCTACACCTTC.

This clonotype was seen many times. This chain links TRBV19 with TRBJ2-3; D gene ambiguous. Per germline, CDR1 LNHDA and CDR2 SQIVND (reference sequence). The CDR3 loop spans 13 amino acids. The ends were cut back, 5 bases at V and 3 bases at J, with 9 bases in the middle. CDR3 residues: CASSRQRTDTQYF. The CDR3 DNA reads TGTGCCAGTAGTCGTCAACGTACAGATACGCAGTATTTT.

This clonotype was observed many times. The chain is built from TRBV19 and TRBJ1-5; D is uncertain. The V end lost 1 base, the J end lost 3 bases, and 7 bases lay between the germline ends. The length of the CDR3 is 14 residues. Germline CDR1 reads LNHDA; CDR2 reads SQIVND (reference sequence). The DNA for the CDR3 is TGTGCCAGTAGTATAGGCCAGTTCAATCAGCCCCAGCATTTT. Translation gives CASSIGQFNQPQHF.

This clonotype was observed at least ten times. The CDR3 spells CASSFPGRDRNTEAFF. CDR3 DNA: TGTGCCAGCAGCTTCCCAGGACGGGACAGGAACACTGAAGCTTTCTTT. The genes are TRBV5-6 and TRBJ1-1; 7 nucleotides match TRBD1. After removal of 2 bases from V and 1 base from J, the junction contained 8 bases not matched to a gene. This CDR3 spans 16 amino acids. Germline lookup yields CDR1 SGHDT and CDR2 YYEEEE.

This chain connects TRBV6-1 to TRBJ2-1; D gene unclear. CDR3 size: 14 residues. The germline CDR1 and CDR2 sequences are MNHNS and SASEGT. V lost 6 bases to trimming and J lost 6 bases, with 15 bases between them. CDR3: CASSRVPEANEQFF. In DNA form, the CDR3 reads TGTGCCAGCAGCCGAGTCCCAGAGGCCAATGAGCAGTTCTTC.

The chain recombines TRBV3-1 with TRBJ2-2; TRBD1 is a possible D gene (5 bases). V shed 1 base and J shed 4 bases, with 10 bases lying between them. Germline CDR1 and CDR2: LGHDT and YNNKEL (reference sequence). The CDR3 runs 15 residues. The DNA of the CDR3 is TGTGCCAGCAGCCAAGGGTTAGGGGTCACCGGGGAGCTGTTTTTT. This encodes CASSQGLGVTGELFF.

V is TRBV5-1 and J is TRBJ2-3; D is unresolved. Trimming stripped 0 bases from V and 0 bases from J, with 5 bases between. Looked up from germline, CDR1 is SGHRS and CDR2 is YFSETQ. The CDR3 loop spans 14 amino acids. The chain's CDR3 is CASSLDTSTDTQYF. CDR3 nucleotides: TGCGCCAGCAGCTTGGACACCAGCACAGATACGCAGTATTTT.

This clonotype was recorded a few times. The chain joins TRBV10-3 to TRBJ2-2; perhaps TRBD2 as D (5 bases). The V end was cut by 8 bases, the J end by 4 bases, with 11 bases between. The CDR3 contains 13 residues. Germline loops: CDR1 ENHRY, CDR2 SYGVKD. CDR3 amino acids: CAIRTGGTGELFF. The CDR3 DNA reads as TGTGCCATCCGCACTGGAGGCACCGGGGAGCTGTTTTTT.

In its sample, this clonotype was seen many times. The genes are TRBV24-1 and TRBJ2-3; 7 bases fit TRBD1. The CDR3 runs 15 residues. V shed 3 bases and J 3 bases; nucleotides not matched to a gene: 5. Germline CDR1 is KGHDR and CDR2 is SFDVKD. The CDR3 region has the DNA TGTGCCACCAGTGATCCCAGCAGGGGGACAGATACGCAGTATTTT. Residues: CATSDPSRGTDTQYF.

There are many counts of this clonotype. This chain connects TRBV12-3 or TRBV12-4 to TRBJ2-5; 8 bases are shared with TRBD2. V was clipped by 1 base and J by 1 base; unmatched bases: 2. The CDR3 extends over 15 amino acids. This chain's CDR3 is CASSLGLAPQETQYF. The CDR3 DNA reads TGTGCCAGCAGTTTAGGACTAGCGCCCCAAGAGACCCAGTACTTC.

This chain uses TRBV30 with TRBJ2-1; 8 bases match TRBD2. V lost 4 bases, J lost 9 bases, and 11 bases stayed unmatched. CDR1 GTSNPN and CDR2 SVGIG come from the germline V gene (reference sequence). The CDR3 has 14 residues. The CDR3 spells CAWKGTSNRGEQFF. Written as DNA, the CDR3 is TGTGCCTGGAAGGGGACTAGTAACCGGGGTGAGCAGTTCTTC. The entire variable domain, with the rest obtained from reference TRBV30 and TRBJ2-1, is as follows: SQTIHQWPATLVQPVGSPLSLECTVEGTSNPNLYWYRQAAGRGLQLLFYSVGIGQISSEVPQNLSASRPQDRQFILSSKKLLLSDSGFYLCAWKGTSNRGEQFFGPGTRLTVL.

This clonotype appeared a few times. V gene TRBV7-6 combines with J gene TRBJ1-3; 8 nucleotides match TRBD1. The V gene's germline CDR1 is SGHVS and CDR2 FNYEAQ. There are 17 residues in the CDR3. V was pared by 5 bases and J by 0 bases, with 9 bases of the junction left unmatched. The CDR3 loop is CASSLGQGLHSGNTIYF. CDR3 nucleotides: TGTGCCAGCAGCCTCGGACAGGGTCTACACTCTGGAAACACCATATATTTT.

This clonotype was detected many times. J is TRBJ2-6 and V is TRBV3-1; no clear D gene. The CDR3 has 17 amino acids. V dropped 0 bases and J dropped 0 bases, with 9 bases sitting between them. Looked up from germline, CDR1 is LGHDT and CDR2 is YNNKEL (reference sequence). DNA for the CDR3: TGTGCCAGCAGCCAAGATGCTAGGTACTCTGGGGCCAACGTCCTGACTTTC. It specifies CASSQDARYSGANVLTF. The full variable domain, in which reference TRBV3-1 and TRBJ2-6 provide the parts outside the CDR3, is DTAVSQTPKYLVTQMGNDKSIKCEQNLGHDTMYWYKQDSKKFLKIMFSYNNKELIINETVPNRFSPKSPDKAHLNLHINSLELGDSAVYFCASSQDARYSGANVLTFGAGSRLTVL.

The gene calls are TRBV11-2 and TRBJ1-5; perhaps TRBD1 as D (6 bases). Germline values: CDR1 SGHAT, CDR2 FQNNGV. The germline V and J ends were trimmed by 0 bases and 2 bases, with 26 bases remaining between them. The CDR3 has 21 residues. CDR3 sequence reads: CASSLDKDSGSGQHGNQPQHF. The CDR3 DNA sequence: TGTGCCAGCAGCTTAGATAAGGACAGTGGATCCGGACAGCATGGCAATCAGCCCCAGCATTTT.

At least ten counts were recorded for this clonotype. The chain is built from TRBV7-2 and TRBJ2-1; 8 positions agree with TRBD2. CDR1 is SGHTA, CDR2 FQGNSA, per germline. The CDR3 consists of 15 residues. V gave up 0 bases and J gave up 7 bases; unmatched junction bases: 5. In DNA, the CDR3 is TGTGCCAGCAGCTTAGCCGGGAGGGCCTCGAATGAGCAGTTCTTC. It translates to CASSLAGRASNEQFF. The entire variable domain, with the rest obtained from reference TRBV7-2 and TRBJ2-1, is as follows: GAGVSQSPSNKVTEKGKDVELRCDPISGHTALYWYRQSLGQGLEFLIYFQGNSAPDKSGLPSDRFSAERTGGSVSTLTIQRTQQEDSAVYLCASSLAGRASNEQFFGPGTRLTVL.